The next 20 T cell receptor beta chains were all read from a single sample in a study of regulatory T cells in long-lasting Graves disease (dated by TCRdb to about 2021). Preparation of the library involved multiplex PCR. Sequencing relied on an Illumina HiSeq 4000. To build TCR beta libraries, CDR3 regions were amplified by Arm-PCR using iRepertoire HTBI primers. TCRdb reprocessed the public reads (quality trimming at Q25 with fastp, clone calling with MiXCR) and kept in-frame beta chains. Under each unique CDR3 protein, matching rows form one entry showing the most common genes and DNA. The table for this sample lists approximately 540,000 distinct CDR3 sequences; 9.5% to 15% of them were counted only once. The top ten hold around 9.3% of the sample. Reading the label with the study, this specimen's time point is: newly diagnosed GD, antithyroid drugs for less than 3 months. For both TCR sequencing and RNA sequencing, RNA was extracted from PBMCs using TRIzol.

These same data were also listed under a study on T cells in Graves' hyperthyroidism and ophthalmopathy.

The sequencing used peripheral blood mononuclear cells (PBMCs), collected at new diagnosis, from a patient treated with antithyroid drugs. These receptors all stem from a woman aged 25 to 39 with Graves disease. Donor details come from another sample of the same person, matched by shared clones.

This clonotype occurred a few times. The rearrangement links TRBV4-3 to TRBJ2-1; D is perhaps TRBD2 (5 bases). Trimming stripped 2 bases from V and 3 bases from J, with 11 bases between. There are 15 residues in the CDR3. In germline, CDR1 is LGHNA, CDR2 YSLEER. CDR3 coding DNA: TGCGCCAGCAGCCAAAAAGCGGAGTACTACAATGAGCAGTTCTTC. Translating it yields CASSQKAEYYNEQFF.

This clonotype has only a few counts. J is TRBJ2-7 and V is TRBV24-1; D is unclear. This CDR3 has 11 amino acids. CDR1 KGHDR and CDR2 SFDVKD come from the germline V gene. The V end was cut by 3 bases, the J end by 4 bases, with 3 bases between. CDR3 nucleotides: TGTGCCACCAGTGATATTTACGAGCAGTACTTC. As protein: CATSDIYEQYF.

In regard to this clonotype: With a much larger clone just one base away, this may be a read error. In this CDR3 the conserved last residue, phenylalanine or tryptophan, is missing, so a read error is likely. V gene TRBV7-8 combines with J gene TRBJ1-1; TRBD1 aligns across 10 bases. Per germline, CDR1 SGHVS and CDR2 FQNEAQ. V shed 5 bases, J shed 4 bases, and the junction held 10 bases outside the gene matches. The CDR3 has 16 amino acids. The DNA for the CDR3 is TGTGCCAGCAGCCGTTATGGGACAGGGGCGACCACTGAAGCTTTCTTG. Translated, it gives CASSRYGTGATTEAFL.

The gene calls are TRBV6-2 or TRBV6-3 and TRBJ2-7, with D possibly TRBD2 on 5 matching bases. There are 14 residues in the CDR3. V shed 3 bases and J shed 0 bases, with 9 bases lying between them. Germline V gene sequence: CDR1 MNHEY, CDR2 SVGEGT. CDR3 DNA: TGTGCCAGCAGTTATCGGGGAAACTCCTACGAGCAGTACTTC. It is translated as CASSYRGNSYEQYF.

This clonotype has a count of ten or more. This rearrangement joins TRBV28 to TRBJ2-5, with D perhaps matching TRBD1 or TRBD2 (6 bases each). CDR1 and CDR2 from the germline V gene are MDHEN and SYDVKM. Trimming pared 4 bases from V and 0 bases from J, leaving 12 bases between. The CDR3 length is 15 residues. CDR3 protein: CASSYRAGYQETQYF. CDR3 DNA sequence: TGTGCCAGCAGTTACAGGGCGGGATACCAAGAGACCCAGTACTTC.

This clonotype was seen ten or more times. This rearrangement joins TRBV11-3 to TRBJ2-5, with 13 bases aligning to TRBD2. The V and J ends lost 3 bases and 5 bases, in that order; junction bases with no gene match: 3. The V gene's germline CDR1 is SGHNT and CDR2 YENEEA. CDR3 length: 15 amino acids. CDR3 coding DNA: TGTGCCAGCAGCTTTTCGACTAGCGGGGGGGAGACCCAGTACTTC. Residues: CASSFSTSGGETQYF.

This clonotype has a count of ten or more. This sequence joins TRBV28 and TRBJ2-1; D might be TRBD1 or TRBD2, each matching 7 bases. CDR3 size: 16 residues. The germline gives CDR1 MDHEN, CDR2 SYDVKM. With 7 bases removed from V and 4 bases from J, the gap between germline ends came to 20 bases. CDR3 DNA: TGTGCCAGCAATGTACTCAGGGGGAGGGATTACAATGAGCAGTTCTTC. As protein: CASNVLRGRDYNEQFF. The whole variable domain, filled in from reference TRBV28 and TRBJ2-1, reads DVKVTQSSRYLVKRTGEKVFLECVQDMDHENMFWYRQDPGLGLRLIYFSYDVKMKEKGDIPEGYSVSREKKERFSLILESASTNQTSMYLCASNVLRGRDYNEQFFGPGTRLTVL.

This clonotype was counted ten times or more. The chain combines TRBV28 with TRBJ2-2; a weak D match, TRBD2 (5 bases). With 4 bases removed from V and 2 bases from J, the gap between germline ends came to 14 bases. Germline CDR1 reads MDHEN; CDR2 reads SYDVKM. The CDR3 extends over 16 amino acids. The CDR3, as DNA: TGTGCCAGCAGTTCGGGGATAGGGTCCAACACCGGGGAGCTGTTTTTT. This sequence encodes CASSSGIGSNTGELFF.

This chain connects TRBV7-9 to TRBJ1-1, with D hard to call. V was clipped by 5 bases and J by 1 base, with 8 bases between them. The CDR3 extends over 13 amino acids. CDR1 is SEHNR and CDR2 is FQNEAQ in the germline V gene (reference sequence). This chain's CDR3 is CASSTQTNTEAFF. The CDR3 DNA reads as TGTGCCAGCAGCACGCAGACGAACACTGAAGCTTTCTTT.

This clonotype has a handful of counts. The chain is built from TRBV3-1 and TRBJ1-3; no definite D call. The germline V gene has CDR1 LGHDT and CDR2 YNNKEL (reference sequence). The CDR3 is 13 amino acids. V shed 0 bases and J shed 9 bases, with 9 bases lying between them. The CDR3 DNA reads TGTGCCAGCAGCCAAGACAGGCATGGCACCATATATTTT. Encoded protein: CASSQDRHGTIYF.

This chain joins TRBV11-2 and TRBJ1-6; no definite D call. The CDR3 contains 17 residues. Germline V gene sequence: CDR1 SGHAT, CDR2 FQNNGV. V was pared by 1 base and J by 0 bases, with 10 bases between. The CDR3 protein is CASSLVAESSYNSPLHF. The CDR3 DNA sequence: TGTGCCAGCAGCTTAGTGGCCGAGAGCTCCTATAATTCACCCCTCCACTTT.

This clonotype has a handful of counts. The chain links TRBV4-1 to TRBJ1-1; a possible D gene is TRBD1 (5 bases). The germline V gene has CDR1 MGHRA and CDR2 YSYEKL. The CDR3 contains 14 residues. Trimming stripped 0 bases from V and 4 bases from J, with 9 bases between. CDR3 coding DNA: TGCGCCAGCAGCCAAGATGGGGGTGGCACTGAAGCTTTCTTT. It translates to CASSQDGGGTEAFF.

A word on this clonotype: This may arise from a read error, as a much more abundant clone is one base away. V is TRBV11-1 and J is TRBJ1-1, with D tentatively TRBD1 (5 bases). Germline V gene data show CDR1 as SGHAT and CDR2 as FQDESV (reference sequence). This CDR3 comprises 17 residues. The CDR3 sequence is CAISLGRDPELLTEAFF. The DNA for the CDR3 is TGTGCCATCAGCTTAGGACGGGACCCCGAGTTGCTCACTGAAGCTTTCTTT.

The rearrangement joins TRBV12-3 or TRBV12-4 to TRBJ2-7; either TRBD1 or TRBD2 may fit D (6 bases each). The V and J ends lost 3 bases and 5 bases respectively, with 11 bases between them. The CDR3 is 13 residues long. CDR3 bases: TGTGCCAGCAGTTTCCAGGGGAGGAACGAGCAGTACTTC. Translating gives CASSFQGRNEQYF.

This clonotype appeared many times. J is TRBJ2-7 and V is TRBV5-6; D possibly uses TRBD1 or TRBD2 (5 bases each). V shed 4 bases and J shed 2 bases, with 10 bases lying between them. Germline V lookup: CDR1 SGHDT, CDR2 YYEEEE. The CDR3 extends over 13 amino acids. This chain's CDR3 is CASSKRGAYEQYF. The CDR3, as DNA: TGTGCCAGCAGCAAGAGGGGTGCCTACGAGCAGTACTTC. Together with reference TRBV5-6 and TRBJ2-7, the CDR3 gives the full variable domain: DAGVTQSPTHLIKTRGQQVTLRCSPKSGHDTVSWYQQALGQGPQFIFQYYEEEERQRGNFPDRFSGHQFPNYSSELNVNALLLGDSALYLCASSKRGAYEQYFGPGTRLTVT.

This clonotype turned up a few times. The rearrangement links TRBV29-1 to TRBJ2-1; D might be TRBD2 (6 bases). Germline V gene sequence: CDR1 SQVTM, CDR2 ANQGSEA. The V gene lost 0 bases and the J gene lost 0 bases, with 9 bases spanning the gap. The CDR3 has 15 amino acids. The CDR3 is CSVEDGTRSYNEQFF. The DNA for the CDR3 is TGCAGCGTTGAAGATGGGACTCGCTCCTACAATGAGCAGTTCTTC.

This clonotype was seen a few times. The chain combines TRBV2 with TRBJ2-7, with 7 bases identical to TRBD2. The germline V gene has CDR1 SNHLY and CDR2 FYNNEI. V was clipped by 6 bases and J by 5 bases; unmatched bases: 13. The CDR3 consists of 15 residues. The CDR3 is CASSHITGLDHEQYF. For the CDR3, the DNA is TGTGCCAGCAGCCACATTACCGGACTAGACCACGAGCAGTACTTC.

This clonotype was observed at least ten times. This chain connects TRBV5-8 to TRBJ2-7; 11 bases match TRBD2. V was pared by 2 bases and J by 3 bases, with 1 base of the junction left unmatched. The CDR3 consists of 14 residues. Per the germline V gene, CDR1 is SGHTS and CDR2 is YDEGEE. CDR3 coding DNA: TGTGCCAGCAGCTTCCTAGCGGGAGGCTACGAGCAGTACTTC. It codes for CASSFLAGGYEQYF.

The chain is built from TRBV11-3 and TRBJ2-7; 15 bases match TRBD2. The closer fit of TRBJ2-3 to the DNA end suggests the J call may be wrong. This CDR3 comprises 16 residues. Germline CDR1 reads SGHNT; CDR2 reads YENEEA. Here the CDR3 DNA reads TGTGCCAGCAGCCACTCCGGACTAGCGGGAGGGGATACGCAGTATTTT. Protein sequence: CASSHSGLAGGDTQYF.

At least ten counts were recorded for this clonotype. The CDR3 loop is CASRAEETQYF. Here the CDR3 DNA reads TGCGCCAGCAGAGCTGAGGAGACCCAGTACTTC. The chain has TRBV5-1 and TRBJ2-5, with no clear D. V lost 5 bases and J lost 5, with 7 bases in between. The CDR3 length is 11 residues. CDR1 and CDR2 from the germline V gene are SGHRS and YFSETQ.